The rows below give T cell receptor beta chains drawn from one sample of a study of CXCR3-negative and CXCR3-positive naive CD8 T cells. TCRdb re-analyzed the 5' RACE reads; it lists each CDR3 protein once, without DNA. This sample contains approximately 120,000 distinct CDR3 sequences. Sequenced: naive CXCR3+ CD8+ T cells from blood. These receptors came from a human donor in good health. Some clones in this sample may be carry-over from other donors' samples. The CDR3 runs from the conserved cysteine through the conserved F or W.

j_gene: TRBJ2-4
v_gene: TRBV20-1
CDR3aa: CSAVDTGLAGGRGSKNIQYF

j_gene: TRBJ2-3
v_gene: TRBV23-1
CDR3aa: CASSHQKLRGATSTDTQYF

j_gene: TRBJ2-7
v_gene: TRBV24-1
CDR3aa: CATSDRGQPNEQYF

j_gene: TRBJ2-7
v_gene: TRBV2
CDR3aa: CASRERELLAGPYEQYF

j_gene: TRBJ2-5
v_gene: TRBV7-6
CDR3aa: CASRTGDRLADSQETQYF

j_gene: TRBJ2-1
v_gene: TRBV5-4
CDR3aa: CASSSKQGARNEQFF

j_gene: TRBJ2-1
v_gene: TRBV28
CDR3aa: CASSSGTSGPYNEQFF

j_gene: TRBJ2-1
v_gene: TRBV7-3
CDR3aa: CASSLNRAEYNEQFF

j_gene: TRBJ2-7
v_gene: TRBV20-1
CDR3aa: CSARDPGQGPYEQYF

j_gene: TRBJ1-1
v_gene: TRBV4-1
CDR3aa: CASSQGPGATDTEAFF

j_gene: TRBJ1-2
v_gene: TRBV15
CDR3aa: CATSRGADGNYGYTF

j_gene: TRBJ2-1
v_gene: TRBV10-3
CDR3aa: CAISEGADPEQFF

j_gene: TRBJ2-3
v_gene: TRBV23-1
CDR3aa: CASSHLLDSPGWRDTDTQYF

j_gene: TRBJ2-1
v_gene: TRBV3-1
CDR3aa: CASSHTGWSYNEQFF

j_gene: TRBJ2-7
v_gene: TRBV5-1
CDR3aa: CASSPGGREQYF

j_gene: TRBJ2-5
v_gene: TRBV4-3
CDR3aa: CASSQGVGLAEETQYF

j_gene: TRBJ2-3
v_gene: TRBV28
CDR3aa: CAGSLSGGADTQYF

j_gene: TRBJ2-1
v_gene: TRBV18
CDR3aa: CASSPRGLAEWQFF

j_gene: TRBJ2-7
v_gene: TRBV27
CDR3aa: CASSLSFGVEQYF

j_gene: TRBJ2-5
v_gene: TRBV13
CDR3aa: CASSANRGRETQYF

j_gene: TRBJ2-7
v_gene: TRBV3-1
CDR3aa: CASSQDRGTGYEQYF

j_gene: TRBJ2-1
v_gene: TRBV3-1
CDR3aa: CASSLTRYNEQFF

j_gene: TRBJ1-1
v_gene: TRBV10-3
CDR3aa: CAISESMGVNTEAFF

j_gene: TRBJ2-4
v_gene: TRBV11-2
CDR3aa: CASSPGTSLSKNIQYF

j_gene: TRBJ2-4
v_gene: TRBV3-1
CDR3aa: CASSQDPSGSDIQYF

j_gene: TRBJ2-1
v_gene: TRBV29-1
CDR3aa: CSFWTAEDEQFF

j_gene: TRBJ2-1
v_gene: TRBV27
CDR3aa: CASRPFSGPYNEQFF

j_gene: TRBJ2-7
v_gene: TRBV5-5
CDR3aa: CASSLHMANYEQYF

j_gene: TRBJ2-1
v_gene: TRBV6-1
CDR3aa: CASSEISPLILSYNEQFF

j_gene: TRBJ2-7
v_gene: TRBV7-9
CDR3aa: CAGSSPLSYEQYF

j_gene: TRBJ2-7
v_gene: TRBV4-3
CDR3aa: CASSLGQGRYEQYF

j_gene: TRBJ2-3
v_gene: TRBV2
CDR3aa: CASSPKLGPTDTQYF

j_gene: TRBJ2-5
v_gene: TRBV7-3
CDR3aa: CASSFPSGRAQETQYF

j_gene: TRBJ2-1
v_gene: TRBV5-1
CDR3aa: CASSLAIDEQFF

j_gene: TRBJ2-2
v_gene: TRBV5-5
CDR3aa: CASSLVAGNTGELFF

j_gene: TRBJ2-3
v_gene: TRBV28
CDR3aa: CASSFRGVGDTQYF

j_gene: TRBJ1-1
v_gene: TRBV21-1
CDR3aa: CASSKGKRGTGRWGTEAFF

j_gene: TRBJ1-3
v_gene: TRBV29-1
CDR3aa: CSVEFLGAGNTIYF

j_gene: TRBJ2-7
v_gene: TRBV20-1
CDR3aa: CSAREDYEQYF

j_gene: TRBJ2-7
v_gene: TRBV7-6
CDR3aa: CASSPQGGMKNEQYF

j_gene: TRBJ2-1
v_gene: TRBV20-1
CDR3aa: CRTGGGQSYNEQFF

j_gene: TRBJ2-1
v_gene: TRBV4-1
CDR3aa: CASSQGSGAARNEQFF

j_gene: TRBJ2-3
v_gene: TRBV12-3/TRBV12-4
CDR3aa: CASSLTGGPDTQYF

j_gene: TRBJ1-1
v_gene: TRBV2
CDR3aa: CASSGQLNTEAFF